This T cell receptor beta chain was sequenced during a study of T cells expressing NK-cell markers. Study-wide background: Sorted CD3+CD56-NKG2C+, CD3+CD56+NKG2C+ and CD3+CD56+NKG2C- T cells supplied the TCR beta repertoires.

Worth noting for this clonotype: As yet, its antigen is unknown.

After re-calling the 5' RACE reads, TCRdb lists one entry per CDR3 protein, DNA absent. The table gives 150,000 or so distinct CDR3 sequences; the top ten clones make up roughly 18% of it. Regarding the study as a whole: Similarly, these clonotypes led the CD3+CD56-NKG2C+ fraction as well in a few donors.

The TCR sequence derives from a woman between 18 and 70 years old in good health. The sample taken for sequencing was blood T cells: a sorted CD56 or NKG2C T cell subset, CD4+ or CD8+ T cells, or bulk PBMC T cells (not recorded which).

CDR3: CASSPGLAGTYEQYF. J is TRBJ2-7 and V is TRBV6-4; TCRdb outputs TRBD2, but without DNA this stays unchecked. The CDR3 contains 15 residues. CDR1 and CDR2 from the germline V gene are MRHNA and SNTAGT.